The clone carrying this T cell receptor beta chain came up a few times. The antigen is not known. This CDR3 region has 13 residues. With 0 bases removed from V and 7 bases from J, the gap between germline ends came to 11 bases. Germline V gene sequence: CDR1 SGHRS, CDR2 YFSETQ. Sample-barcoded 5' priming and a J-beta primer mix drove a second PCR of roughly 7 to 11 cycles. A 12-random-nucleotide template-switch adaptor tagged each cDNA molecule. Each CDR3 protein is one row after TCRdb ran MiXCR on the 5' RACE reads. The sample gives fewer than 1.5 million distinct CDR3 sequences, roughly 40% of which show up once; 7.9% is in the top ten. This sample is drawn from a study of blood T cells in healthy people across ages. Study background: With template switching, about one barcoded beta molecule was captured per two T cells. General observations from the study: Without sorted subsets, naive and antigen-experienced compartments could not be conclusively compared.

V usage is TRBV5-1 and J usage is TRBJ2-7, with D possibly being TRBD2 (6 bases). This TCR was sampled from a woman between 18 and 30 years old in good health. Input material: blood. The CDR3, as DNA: TGCGCCAGCAGCTTGGCGGGGGTGGAAGAGCAGTACTTC. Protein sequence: CASSLAGVEEQYF.